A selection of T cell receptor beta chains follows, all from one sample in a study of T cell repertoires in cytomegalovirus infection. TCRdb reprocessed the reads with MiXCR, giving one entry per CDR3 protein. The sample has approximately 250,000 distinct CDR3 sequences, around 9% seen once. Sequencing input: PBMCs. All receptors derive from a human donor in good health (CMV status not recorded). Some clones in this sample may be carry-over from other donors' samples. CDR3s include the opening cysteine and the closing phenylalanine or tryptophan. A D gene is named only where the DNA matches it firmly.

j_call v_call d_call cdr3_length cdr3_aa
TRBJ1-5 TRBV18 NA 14 CASSPQGPNQPQHF
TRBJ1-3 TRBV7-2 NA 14 CASSPGITGNTIYF
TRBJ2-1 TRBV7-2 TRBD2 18 CASSSRGGTSGGSNEQFF
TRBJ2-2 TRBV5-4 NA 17 CASSFGGRSVNTGELFF
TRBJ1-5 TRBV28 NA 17 CASSPLLKGVGNQPQHF
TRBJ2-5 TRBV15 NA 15 CATSRDMEGWETQYF
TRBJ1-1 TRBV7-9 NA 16 CASSLGGPGVNTEAFF
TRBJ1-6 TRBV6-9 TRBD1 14 CASPGTGGVSPLHF
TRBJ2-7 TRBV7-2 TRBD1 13 CASSIQNRGEQYF
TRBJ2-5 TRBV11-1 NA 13 CASSLERRETQYF
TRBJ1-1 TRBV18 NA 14 CASSLGREKDEAFF
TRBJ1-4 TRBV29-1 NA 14 CSVEGGPANEKLFF
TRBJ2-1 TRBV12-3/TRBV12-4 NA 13 CASSSSDHNEQFF
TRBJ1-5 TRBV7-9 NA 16 CASSRGGREGSQPQHF
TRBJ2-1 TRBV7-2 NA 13 CASSFTPGSEQFF
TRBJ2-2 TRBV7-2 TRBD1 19 CASSRLSWTGGANTGELFF
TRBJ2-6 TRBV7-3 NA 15 CASTKASSGANVLTF
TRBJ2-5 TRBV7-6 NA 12 CASRSLDETQYF
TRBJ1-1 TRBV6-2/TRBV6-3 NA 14 CASSYSIMNTEAFF
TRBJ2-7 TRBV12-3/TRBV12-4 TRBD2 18 CASSPGTAGIAGLHEQYF
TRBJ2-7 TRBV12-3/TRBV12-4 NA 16 CASNPSGSKRLYEQYF
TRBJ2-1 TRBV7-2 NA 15 CASSLAGGEVHEQFF
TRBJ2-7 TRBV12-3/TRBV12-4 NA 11 CASRATYEQYF
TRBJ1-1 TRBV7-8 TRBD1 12 CASSHTGARAFF
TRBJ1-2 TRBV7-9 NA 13 CASSLARVVGYTF
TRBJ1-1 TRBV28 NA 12 CASRPTVTEAFF
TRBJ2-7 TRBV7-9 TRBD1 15 CASSHPGTGSYEQYF